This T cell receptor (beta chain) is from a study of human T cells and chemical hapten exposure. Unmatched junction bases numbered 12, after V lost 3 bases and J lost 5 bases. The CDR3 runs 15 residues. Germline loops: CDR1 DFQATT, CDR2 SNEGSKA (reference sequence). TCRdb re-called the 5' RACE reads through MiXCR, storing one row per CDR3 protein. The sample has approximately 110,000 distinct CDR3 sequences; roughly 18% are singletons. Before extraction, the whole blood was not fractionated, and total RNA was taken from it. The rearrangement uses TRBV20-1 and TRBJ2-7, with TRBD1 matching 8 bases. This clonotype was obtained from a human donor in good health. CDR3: CSARPSFRGRDEQYF. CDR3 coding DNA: TGCAGTGCTAGGCCTTCCTTCAGGGGGCGAGACGAGCAGTACTTC.